This T cell receptor beta chain was profiled in a study of T cell clones after liver transplantation. About the research overall: A pre-transplant mixed lymphocyte reaction with TCRbeta sequencing defined graft-donor-reactive clones followed in post-transplant blood.

The CDR3 has 13 residues. Trimming removed 9 bases at V and 1 base at J, with 7 bases between. CDR1 SNHLY and CDR2 FYNNEI come from the germline V gene. Sequencing was performed with immunoSEQ multiplex PCR; in TCRdb, only in-frame clones are kept and a portion is missing. The table has around 35,000 clones, 90% to 95% seen once. This sample comprised CD8+ T cells from blood, obtained 12 months after liver transplant. The chain joins TRBV2 to TRBJ2-6, with D unclear. This TCR came from a human patient who received a liver transplant. A share of the T cells may be of graft donor origin. CDR3 protein: CARLVSGANVLTF. CDR3 in DNA: TGTGCCAGGCTGGTATCTGGGGCCAACGTCCTGACTTTC.